This T cell receptor (beta chain) was found in a study of OX40 agonist ivuxolimab in advanced cancers. About the research overall: Hepatocellular carcinoma, melanoma, renal cell or head and neck cancer occurred in dose-escalation patients. Study-level points and caveats: Near-lowest levels of clonal expansion characterized partial responders at 0.1-3.0 mg/kg.

About this clone itself: Its antigen is still unknown.

The method was immunoSEQ multiplex PCR; TCRdb's version includes in-frame clones alone and lacks a portion of them. The profile covers 81,000 or so clones, with roughly 91% appearing a single time and more than 0.45% taken by the ten largest. Sample: CD4+ or CD8+ T cells sorted from blood, taken in a trial of the OX40 agonist ivuxolimab. This clonotype was sampled from an adult with an advanced solid tumor such as melanoma, head and neck, liver or kidney cancer.

The CDR3 DNA sequence: TGTGCCAGCTCACCGGCCGGGGCATACAATGAGCAGTTCTTC. Its protein is CASSPAGAYNEQFF. The V and J genes are TRBV18 and TRBJ2-1; possibly TRBD1 or TRBD2 for D (5 bases each). Germline assignment: CDR1 KGHSH and CDR2 LQKENI. Trimming removed 3 bases from V and 4 bases from J, with 10 bases in between. The CDR3 extends over 14 amino acids.